Listed here are 29 T cell receptor beta chains from one sample, sequenced in a study of CD8+ T cells in alopecia areata. Following RNA extraction, reverse transcription yielded cDNA that acted as the sequencing template. Data came from immunoSEQ multiplex PCR; TCRdb stores just in-frame clones and leaves some out. This table has fewer than 250,000 clones, 50% to 65% appearing once. The specimen was CD4+ T cells sorted from blood, collected at week 0. These receptors were obtained from a human donor with alopecia areata.

A single count supports this clone. V is TRBV25-1 and J is TRBJ2-7; TRBD1 agrees at 9 bases. With 1 base clipped from V and 11 bases from J, the junction kept 0 bases outside the gene matches. The germline CDR1 and CDR2 sequences are MGHDK and SYGVNS. CDR3 length: 11 amino acids. CDR3 sequence reads: CASSEWDREYF. Here the CDR3 DNA reads TGTGCCAGCAGTGAATGGGACAGGGAGTACTTC.

Here the CDR3 reads CASSSMGLAGGPQETQYF. The CDR3 DNA reads as TGTGCCAGCAGCTCCATGGGACTAGCGGGAGGCCCACAAGAGACCCAGTACTTC. The rearrangement links TRBV7-8 to TRBJ2-5; 15 nucleotides agree with TRBD2. CDR1 and CDR2 from the germline V gene are SGHVS and FQNEAQ. The CDR3 extends over 18 amino acids. After removal of 4 bases from V and 2 bases from J, the junction contained 8 bases not matched to a gene.

The V gene is TRBV7-2, the J gene TRBJ1-6; D not certain. V lost 0 bases, J lost 2 bases, and 2 bases lay in between. The CDR3 spans 14 residues. CDR1 is SGHTA, CDR2 FQGNSA, per germline. The CDR3 nucleotides are TGTGCCAGCAGCTTAGCGCCCTATAATTCACCCCTCCACTTT. Protein sequence: CASSLAPYNSPLHF.

V gene TRBV30 combines with J gene TRBJ2-7; D gene uncertain. This CDR3 spans 13 amino acids. Between the trimmed V and J ends, which lost 1 base and 2 bases, there was a span of 9 bases. Germline V CDR1 and CDR2: GTSNPN, SVGIG (reference sequence). CDR3 residues: CAWSGPTPYEQYF. CDR3 in DNA: TGTGCCTGGAGTGGACCTACCCCCTACGAGCAGTACTTC.

This clone was recorded only once. The chain is built from TRBV7-2 and TRBJ1-2, with unresolved D. The CDR3 is made up of 14 amino acids. V lost 4 bases to trimming and J lost 8 bases, with 17 bases between them. Looked up from germline, CDR1 is SGHTA and CDR2 is FQGNSA. The CDR3 loop reads CASSSRPQADGYTF. CDR3 nucleotides: TGTGCCAGCAGCTCCCGGCCCCAGGCCGACGGCTACACCTTC.

This clone was recorded a few times. The V and J genes are TRBV4-1 and TRBJ2-1; 7 nucleotides align to TRBD2. Germline V gene data show CDR1 as MGHRA and CDR2 as YSYEKL. The CDR3 loop spans 15 amino acids. With V trimmed by 1 base and J by 6 bases, 6 bases remained unmatched. CDR3 sequence (DNA): TGCGCCAGCAGCCAAGTAACGGGGAGGGCCAATGAGCAGTTCTTC. Translating gives CASSQVTGRANEQFF.

This clone showed up just a few times. The chain links TRBV5-4 to TRBJ2-1; TRBD2 might be the D (5 bases). CDR3 size: 17 residues. Germline V lookup: CDR1 SGHNT, CDR2 YYREEE (reference sequence). V lost 0 bases to trimming and J lost 0 bases, with 13 bases between them. CDR3 sequence: CASSLGGSTSSYNEQFF. In DNA, the CDR3 is TGTGCCAGCAGCTTGGGTGGGAGCACAAGCTCCTACAATGAGCAGTTCTTC.

The chain carries TRBV4-1 and TRBJ2-3; tentatively, D is TRBD1 or TRBD2 (5 bases each). V gave up 2 bases and J gave up 2 bases, with 11 bases separating them. This CDR3 has 15 residues. Germline loops: CDR1 MGHRA, CDR2 YSYEKL. The CDR3 bases are TGCGCCAGCAGCCAAATCGGGACCCACACAGATACGCAGTATTTT. Translating it yields CASSQIGTHTDTQYF.

The chain links TRBV29-1 to TRBJ2-2, with D possibly matching TRBD2 (5 bases). V shed 2 bases and J shed 4 bases, with 8 bases lying between them. The CDR3 is 13 residues long. From germline, CDR1 is SQVTM and CDR2 ANQGSEA. The CDR3 region has the DNA TGCAGCGTTGAAACGGACTTCACCGGGGAGCTGTTTTTT. This sequence encodes CSVETDFTGELFF.

This clone was seen a few times. The V and J genes are TRBV14 and TRBJ1-2; D uncertain. The germline gives CDR1 SGHDN, CDR2 FVKESK. Deletions cut 2 bases from V and 2 bases from J, with 6 bases between. This CDR3 region has 13 residues. CDR3 coding DNA: TGTGCCAGCAGCCAATCAGTGAACTATGGCTACACCTTC. It encodes CASSQSVNYGYTF.

The chain employs TRBV4-1 and TRBJ2-3; 10 bases align to TRBD2. Trimming took 4 bases from V and 5 from J; bases not matched to a gene: 6. The CDR3 is 15 amino acids. The germline CDR1 and CDR2 sequences are MGHRA and YSYEKL. The CDR3 protein is CASSPLAGVRDTQYF. The CDR3 DNA reads TGCGCCAGCAGCCCCCTAGCGGGAGTAAGAGATACGCAGTATTTT.

The rearrangement links TRBV6-5 to TRBJ2-1, with 9 bases matching TRBD2. The length of the CDR3 is 14 residues. Germline values: CDR1 MNHEY, CDR2 SVGAGI. V was pared by 6 bases and J by 8 bases, with 8 bases of the junction left unmatched. The CDR3 DNA reads as TGTGCCAGCAGGCCGGGACTAGCAACCGATGAGCAGTTCTTC. It yields the protein CASRPGLATDEQFF.

This clone turned up a few times. This chain uses TRBV4-2 with TRBJ2-3; 8 nucleotides line up with TRBD2. CDR1 is LGHNA and CDR2 is YNFKEQ in the germline V gene. The CDR3 extends over 16 amino acids. Losses at the gene ends were 0 bases for V and 0 bases for J; bases not matched to a gene: 2. CDR3 loop: CASSQEIAGSTDTQYF. CDR3 DNA: TGTGCCAGCAGCCAAGAAATAGCGGGGAGCACAGATACGCAGTATTTT.

This chain connects TRBV29-1 to TRBJ2-7, with a tentative D call TRBD1 (5 bases). The CDR3 loop spans 12 amino acids. V dropped 4 bases and J dropped 2 bases, with 9 bases sitting between them. Looked up from germline, CDR1 is SQVTM and CDR2 is ANQGSEA. The CDR3 loop reads CSVGKTAYEQYF. The CDR3 bases are TGCAGCGTTGGGAAGACAGCCTACGAGCAGTACTTC.

The rearrangement joins TRBV23-1 to TRBJ1-5, with TRBD1 as a possible D gene (6 bases). TRBV23-1 is an open reading frame, and its role is uncertain. Trimming shortened V by 0 bases and J by 5 bases, and 11 bases separated the two germline ends. The CDR3 is 15 amino acids. DNA of the CDR3: TGCGCCAGCAGTCAATCGATCGGGGGCCATCAGCCCCAGCATTTT. Its translation is CASSQSIGGHQPQHF.

The rearrangement joins TRBV7-9 to TRBJ2-7; D remains unclear. Per germline, CDR1 SEHNR and CDR2 FQNEAQ (reference sequence). This CDR3 comprises 12 residues. Trimming cost V 5 bases and J 3 bases, with 8 bases left between them. As DNA, the CDR3 is TGTGCCAGCAGCCCCCACCTCTACGAGCAGTACTTC. Protein product: CASSPHLYEQYF.

The chain combines TRBV29-1 with TRBJ2-7, with 9 bases matching TRBD2. Trimming cost V 2 bases and J 2 bases; bases outside gene matches: 4. The CDR3 runs 14 residues. CDR1 SQVTM and CDR2 ANQGSEA come from the germline V gene. The CDR3 DNA reads TGCAGCGTTGAATTCCTAGCGGGAACCTACGAGCAGTACTTC. As protein: CSVEFLAGTYEQYF.

V is TRBV27 and J is TRBJ1-4, with 9 bases lining up with TRBD1. V lost 5 bases to trimming and J lost 2 bases; unmatched junction nucleotides: 9. Germline V gene lookup returns CDR1 MNHEY and CDR2 SMNVEV (reference sequence). The CDR3 has 17 residues. The CDR3 is CASSAMGQGFTNEKLFF. Written as DNA, the CDR3 is TGTGCCAGCAGTGCCATGGGACAGGGCTTCACTAATGAAAAACTGTTTTTT. Full variable domain (remainder filled in from reference TRBV27 and TRBJ1-4): EAQVTQNPRYLITVTGKKLTVTCSQNMNHEYMSWYRQDPGLGLRQIYYSMNVEVTDKGDVPEGYKVSRKEKRNFPLILESPSPNQTSLYFCASSAMGQGFTNEKLFFGSGTQLSVL.

The V gene is TRBV30, the J gene TRBJ1-4; tentatively, D is TRBD1 (6 bases). Germline CDR1 reads GTSNPN; CDR2 reads SVGIG (reference sequence). This CDR3 contains 13 residues. Trimming stripped 1 base from V and 8 bases from J, with 11 bases between. The CDR3 DNA is TGTGCCTGGAGTGCGGCAGGGACAGAAAAACTGTTTTTT. It specifies CAWSAAGTEKLFF.

This clone was detected only a few times. The chain combines TRBV7-9 with TRBJ1-2; D is unresolved. The V end lost 1 base, the J end lost 3 bases, and 6 bases lay between the germline ends. The germline V gene encodes CDR1 SEHNR and CDR2 FQNEAQ (reference sequence). The CDR3 totals 13 residues. CDR3 nucleotides: TGTGCCAGCAGCTTAGGGAGAGACTATGGCTACACCTTC. This sequence encodes CASSLGRDYGYTF.

The V call is TRBV5-4, the J call TRBJ2-3; D is undetermined. Trimming took off 3 bases at V and 10 bases at J, with 18 bases between the two ends. CDR1 is SGHNT and CDR2 is YYREEE in the germline V gene (reference sequence). The CDR3 spans 14 residues. The CDR3 DNA follows: TGTGCCAGCAGCTCCACCGGACCTGGGAAGGCGCAGTATTTT. The encoded protein is CASSSTGPGKAQYF.

The gene calls are TRBV6-6 and TRBJ2-7; D ambiguous. CDR1 MNHNY and CDR2 SVGAGI come from the germline V gene (reference sequence). The CDR3 loop spans 13 amino acids. The germline V and J ends were trimmed by 4 bases and 8 bases, with 15 bases remaining between them. CDR3 protein: CASSSAVGLKQYF. CDR3 nucleotide sequence: TGTGCCAGCAGTTCCGCTGTAGGGTTAAAGCAGTACTTC.

The CDR3 region is CSSRRGVGTEAFF. The DNA of the CDR3 is TGCAGCTCTCGGAGAGGGGTCGGCACTGAAGCTTTCTTT. J is TRBJ1-1 and V is TRBV29-1; a possible D gene is TRBD1 (5 bases). The length of the CDR3 is 13 residues. The V gene's germline CDR1 is SQVTM and CDR2 ANQGSEA. V was shortened by 8 bases and J by 4 bases, with 17 bases between the two germline ends.

This sequence joins TRBV4-1 and TRBJ2-7, with 11 bases identical to TRBD1. This CDR3 has 18 residues. V gave up 1 base and J gave up 3 bases; unmatched junction bases: 11. Germline V CDR1 and CDR2: MGHRA, YSYEKL. The CDR3 protein is CASSQVGLTGQGGYEQYF. The CDR3 DNA is TGCGCCAGCAGCCAAGTAGGGTTAACGGGACAGGGGGGCTACGAGCAGTACTTC.

This chain links TRBV5-1 with TRBJ2-5; 9 bases are shared with TRBD1. CDR1 and CDR2 (germline): SGHRS, YFSETQ. The length of the CDR3 is 15 residues. Trimming removed 1 base from V and 5 bases from J; junction bases left unmatched: 6. CDR3 DNA: TGCGCCAGCAGCTTGCAACAGGGGGCGCGGGAGACCCAGTACTTC. This translates into CASSLQQGARETQYF.

This clone came up a few times. The rearrangement uses TRBV29-1 and TRBJ2-3; TRBD2 is a possible D gene (6 bases). Between the trimmed V and J ends, which lost 6 bases and 6 bases, there was a span of 13 bases. This CDR3 has 12 amino acids. Germline V lookup: CDR1 SQVTM, CDR2 ANQGSEA. The CDR3 DNA follows: TGCAGCGTCCAGGGAGGTGAGGATACGCAGTATTTT. Amino acids: CSVQGGEDTQYF.

V usage is TRBV5-1 and J usage is TRBJ1-1; D possibly corresponds to TRBD1 (5 bases). Looked up from germline, CDR1 is SGHRS and CDR2 is YFSETQ. The CDR3 totals 12 residues. Trimming took off 4 bases at V and 7 bases at J, with 11 bases between the two ends. CDR3 region: CASSGQGVEAFF. CDR3 nucleotides: TGCGCCAGCAGCGGGCAGGGAGTTGAAGCTTTCTTT.

The CDR3 spells CTSSQTQYF. CDR3 sequence (DNA): TGCACCAGCAGCCAGACCCAGTACTTC. The chain joins TRBV1 to TRBJ2-5. TRBV1 is given as a pseudogene. The CDR3 consists of 9 residues.

Ten or more counts support this clone. The chain employs TRBV7-3 and TRBJ2-1; TRBD1 agrees at 9 bases. CDR1 is SGHTA, CDR2 FQGTGA, per germline. The CDR3 has 20 residues. J gave up 5 bases and V 4 bases, and 21 bases lay outside the gene matches. This CDR3 is CASSSGFGLSGGTGNNEQFF. In nucleotides, the CDR3 is TGTGCCAGCAGCTCAGGGTTTGGATTATCGGGTGGGACAGGGAACAATGAGCAGTTCTTC.